Presented here are 24 T cell receptor beta chains from one specimen sequenced in a study of T cells in Graves' hyperthyroidism and ophthalmopathy. Amplification targeted TCR beta CDR3 regions from RNA transcripts. The study used the HTBI primer set for a first-round RT-PCR of the TCR CDR3. TCRdb recomputed calls from the multiplex PCR reads with MiXCR, one row per CDR3 protein. The sample shows around 180,000 distinct CDR3 sequences, around 15% of them seen only once. Sequences were obtained from blood. These receptors all stem from a woman aged 50 to 60 with Graves' hyperthyroidism.

This clonotype has at least ten counts. The J gene is TRBJ1-1, the V gene TRBV7-2; the D is unclear. CDR3 length: 16 amino acids. V lost 5 bases and J 4 bases, leaving 20 bases between the germline ends. CDR1 SGHTA and CDR2 FQGNSA come from the germline V gene. The CDR3 region has the DNA TGTGCCAGCAGCCCGTCGGCAATCGGGGATCGCACTGAAGCTTTCTTT. It codes for CASSPSAIGDRTEAFF.

This clonotype appeared many times. The chain joins TRBV3-1 to TRBJ2-7, with a possible D match to TRBD1 (7 bases). The germline gives CDR1 LGHDT, CDR2 YNNKEL (reference sequence). The CDR3 totals 13 residues. Trimming left V 6 bases short and J 6 bases short, with 15 bases between. The CDR3 DNA sequence: TGTGCCAGCAGTCAGGGGGGAGCGTTCGAGCAGTACTTC. Translated, it gives CASSQGGAFEQYF.

This clonotype was observed many times. V is TRBV24-1 and J is TRBJ2-7; weak D call: TRBD2 (5 bases). In germline, CDR1 is KGHDR, CDR2 SFDVKD. The CDR3 is 14 amino acids. Trimming left V 4 bases short and J 2 bases short, with 11 bases between. The CDR3 region is CATSDPGKAYEQYF. CDR3 bases: TGTGCCACCAGTGACCCGGGAAAAGCCTACGAGCAGTACTTC.

This clonotype was observed at least ten times. The chain combines TRBV6-2 or TRBV6-3 with TRBJ1-1, with D unresolved. This CDR3 is built from 14 residues. Trimming shortened V by 5 bases and J by 5 bases, and 15 bases separated the two germline ends. Germline V lookup: CDR1 MNHEY, CDR2 SVGEGT. The CDR3 DNA sequence: TGTGCCAGCAGTCGCGTTAGAGAGAGAACTGAAGCTTTCTTT. Translated, it gives CASSRVRERTEAFF.

This chain connects TRBV11-2 to TRBJ2-5, with D tentatively TRBD1 (6 bases). The CDR3 loop spans 16 amino acids. Deletions cut 2 bases from V and 2 bases from J, with 15 bases between. Germline V gives CDR1 SGHAT, CDR2 FQNNGV. CDR3 region: CASSLSSRQEQETQYF. The CDR3 bases are TGTGCCAGCAGCTTATCCTCTCGACAGGAACAAGAGACCCAGTACTTC. Full variable domain (missing parts from reference TRBV11-2 and TRBJ2-5): EAGVAQSPRYKIIEKRQSVAFWCNPISGHATLYWYQQILGQGPKLLIQFQNNGVVDDSQLPKDRFSAERLKGVDSTLKIQPAKLEDSAVYLCASSLSSRQEQETQYFGPGTRLLVL.

This clonotype has ten or more counts. This chain joins TRBV28 and TRBJ2-7; the D gene is possibly TRBD1 (6 bases). Germline V gives CDR1 MDHEN, CDR2 SYDVKM. This CDR3 is 13 amino acids long. Between the trimmed V and J ends, which lost 5 bases and 0 bases, there was a span of 8 bases. Written as DNA, the CDR3 is TGTGCCAGCAGTGGGGGCCACTCCTACGAGCAGTACTTC. It translates to CASSGGHSYEQYF.

The chain recombines TRBV2 with TRBJ1-5, with D unclear. The V end was cut by 8 bases, the J end by 7 bases, with 15 bases between. The CDR3 is 13 amino acids. CDR1 is SNHLY, CDR2 FYNNEI, per germline. CDR3 region: CASVVIAGQPQHF. CDR3 nucleotides: TGTGCCAGCGTTGTTATCGCTGGGCAGCCCCAGCATTTT. The full variable domain, completed using reference TRBV2 and TRBJ1-5, is EPEVTQTPSHQVTQMGQEVILRCVPISNHLYFYWYRQILGQKVEFLVSFYNNEISEKSEIFDDQFSVERPDGSNFTLKIRSTKLEDSAMYFCASVVIAGQPQHFGDGTRLSIL.

Of note for this clonotype: A clone one base away is much larger, so this may be a read error. The chain joins TRBV12-3 or TRBV12-4 to TRBJ1-1; weak D call: TRBD1 (5 bases). The CDR3 consists of 14 residues. The CDR3 here is CANSFRGSNTEAFF. The CDR3, as DNA: TGTGCCAACAGTTTTCGGGGGTCGAACACTGAAGCTTTCTTT.

This clonotype was counted at least ten times. The J gene is TRBJ2-7, the V gene TRBV7-8; possibly TRBD2 for D (6 bases). This CDR3 has 12 amino acids. V gave up 6 bases and J gave up 7 bases, with 13 bases separating them. CDR1 SGHVS and CDR2 FQNEAQ come from the germline V gene. The CDR3 sequence is CASRHGGVEQYF. The CDR3 DNA reads as TGTGCCAGCAGGCACGGCGGGGTGGAGCAGTACTTC.

The CDR3 here is CASSYRQDEQYF. In DNA form, the CDR3 reads TGTGCCAGCAGCTATCGACAGGACGAGCAGTACTTC. The chain recombines TRBV7-9 with TRBJ2-7; D possibly corresponds to TRBD1 (6 bases). The V and J ends lost 4 bases and 5 bases respectively, with 9 bases between them. Germline V gene data show CDR1 as SEHNR and CDR2 as FQNEAQ (reference sequence). This CDR3 is 12 amino acids long.

In this sample, this clonotype turned up many times. The V gene is TRBV7-9, the J gene TRBJ2-3; 7 nucleotides align to TRBD1. There are 13 residues in the CDR3. The germline V gene has CDR1 SEHNR and CDR2 FQNEAQ (reference sequence). Trimming removed 2 bases from V and 4 bases from J; junction bases left unmatched: 0. The CDR3 here is CASSLTGADTQYF. In DNA, the CDR3 is TGTGCCAGCAGCTTAACAGGGGCAGATACGCAGTATTTT.

This clonotype was recorded at least ten times. One end of the junction fails to match germline, which may point to a read error. V and J are TRBV6-2 or TRBV6-3 and TRBJ1-1; unclear D gene. The V gene's germline CDR1 is MNHEY and CDR2 SVGEGT. The CDR3 covers 14 residues. The CDR3 DNA reads as TGTGGCAGCAGTCGCCGTGGGGAGTACACTGAAGCTTTCTTT. The encoded protein is CGSSRRGEYTEAFF.

V and J are TRBV18 and TRBJ1-5; D is unclear. Trimming took 3 bases from V and 12 from J, leaving 0 bases between them. CDR3 size: 8 residues. CDR1 and CDR2 (germline): KGHSH, LQKENI. The CDR3 spells CASSPQHF. The DNA for the CDR3 is TGTGCCAGCTCACCCCAGCATTTT.

This clonotype appeared a few times. The chain carries TRBV12-3 or TRBV12-4 and TRBJ2-3; 9 bases map to TRBD2. With V trimmed by 6 bases and J by 6 bases, 10 bases remained unmatched. This CDR3 region has 15 residues. CDR3 amino acids: CASRPAGGGGDTQYF. In DNA form, the CDR3 reads TGTGCCAGCAGACCCGCGGGCGGGGGGGGGGATACGCAGTATTTT.

This clonotype occurred many times. V and J are TRBV7-9 and TRBJ1-3, with D tentatively TRBD1 (5 bases). The CDR3 runs to 17 residues. From germline, CDR1 is SEHNR and CDR2 FQNEAQ (reference sequence). Trimming pared 7 bases from V and 3 bases from J, leaving 22 bases between. The CDR3 sequence: CASTRPRGEGGGNTIYF. CDR3 nucleotide sequence: TGTGCCAGCACCCGACCGAGGGGCGAAGGAGGTGGAAACACCATATATTTT.

This clonotype was found many times. This chain uses TRBV6-2 or TRBV6-3 with TRBJ1-2; D is ambiguous. Germline V gives CDR1 MNHEY, CDR2 SVGEGT. CDR3 length equals 15 residues. V lost 0 bases to trimming and J lost 0 bases, with 8 bases between them. This CDR3 is CASSYSEYTNYGYTF. CDR3 bases: TGTGCCAGCAGTTACTCGGAGTATACTAACTATGGCTACACCTTC.

This clonotype was found many times. The chain recombines TRBV11-2 with TRBJ2-1, with TRBD1 identical over 11 bases. The CDR3 is 16 residues long. Trimming cost V 4 bases and J 6 bases; bases outside gene matches: 8. Germline V gene lookup returns CDR1 SGHAT and CDR2 FQNNGV. The CDR3 region has the DNA TGTGCCAGCAGCTCCCGAACCGGGACAGGGGGCAATGAGCAGTTCTTC. Residues: CASSSRTGTGGNEQFF.

This clonotype came up many times. This chain connects TRBV19 to TRBJ2-5, with 11 bases identical to TRBD2. V shed 6 bases, J shed 3 bases, and the junction held 9 bases outside the gene matches. Germline V gene lookup returns CDR1 LNHDA and CDR2 SQIVND (reference sequence). CDR3 length equals 16 residues. CDR3 loop: CASSRSTSGTEETQYF. The CDR3 coding sequence is TGTGCCAGTAGCAGATCGACTAGCGGGACGGAAGAGACCCAGTACTTC. The whole variable domain, filled in from reference TRBV19 and TRBJ2-5, reads DGGITQSPKYLFRKEGQNVTLSCEQNLNHDAMYWYRQDPGQGLRLIYYSQIVNDFQKGDIAEGYSVSREKKESFPLTVTSAQKNPTAFYLCASSRSTSGTEETQYFGPGTRLLVL.

This clonotype was detected a few times. This chain connects TRBV3-1 to TRBJ2-1, with TRBD2 matching 11 bases. Germline trimming cut 3 bases from V and 4 bases from J; bases unmatched to any gene: 5. The CDR3 contains 16 residues. The germline V gene has CDR1 LGHDT and CDR2 YNNKEL (reference sequence). This chain's CDR3 is CASSQGTSGGYNEQFF. The CDR3, as DNA: TGTGCCAGCAGCCAGGGAACTAGCGGGGGTTACAATGAGCAGTTCTTC.

This clonotype appeared many times. V gene TRBV6-4 combines with J gene TRBJ2-1; D is ambiguous. The CDR3 is 13 residues long. Trimming pared 0 bases from V and 12 bases from J, leaving 12 bases between. The germline gives CDR1 MRHNA, CDR2 SNTAGT. CDR3 in DNA: TGTGCCAGCAGTGACTCGTGGTTAACGCGGCAGTTCTTC. Protein sequence: CASSDSWLTRQFF.

This clonotype was seen at least ten times. The chain joins TRBV7-9 to TRBJ1-2; D is unclear. V lost 5 bases to trimming and J lost 7 bases, with 11 bases between them. CDR1 SEHNR and CDR2 FQNEAQ come from the germline V gene (reference sequence). The CDR3 consists of 12 residues. The chain's CDR3 is CASSDLKAGYTF. The CDR3 coding sequence is TGTGCCAGCAGCGACCTCAAGGCTGGCTACACCTTC.

In DNA, the CDR3 is TGTGCTAGTGCCAACGATTTCGGGACAGGGACAGTTGAGCAGTTCTTC. Amino acid sequence: CASANDFGTGTVEQFF. The rearrangement joins TRBV12-5 to TRBJ2-1; 9 nucleotides match TRBD1. Germline assignment: CDR1 LGHNT and CDR2 FRNRAP. This CDR3 spans 16 amino acids. J gave up 9 bases and V 7 bases, and 16 bases lay outside the gene matches.

The V gene is TRBV11-3, the J gene TRBJ2-3, with TRBD1 matching over 9 bases. This CDR3 has 16 residues. V was clipped by 2 bases and J by 1 base; unmatched bases: 4. Germline assignment: CDR1 SGHNT and CDR2 YENEEA. CDR3 protein: CASSLSGTGRTDTQYF. CDR3 sequence (DNA): TGTGCCAGCAGCTTATCCGGGACAGGGCGCACAGATACGCAGTATTTT.

The table lists this clonotype with many counts. This sequence joins TRBV7-8 and TRBJ2-7, with D perhaps matching TRBD1 or TRBD2 (7 bases each). This CDR3 has 15 amino acids. V dropped 3 bases and J dropped 2 bases, with 14 bases sitting between them. Germline V gene lookup returns CDR1 SGHVS and CDR2 FQNEAQ. CDR3 loop: CASSFNRGGPYEQYF. For the CDR3, the DNA is TGTGCCAGCAGCTTCAACAGGGGAGGGCCCTACGAGCAGTACTTC.